This TCR beta chain was sequenced in a study of shared clonotypes between healthy human individuals. Donors, healthy HIV-negative adults, lacked recent acute infections or vaccinations. This clone appeared a few times. No antigen is known for it. Other DNA sequences of this sample code for an identical CDR3. Trimming cost V 5 bases and J 0 bases; bases outside gene matches: 3. The CDR3 sequence is 15 residues long. Per germline, CDR1 MDHEN and CDR2 SYDVKM. Methods used by the authors: Junction-only sequences without quality scores were provided by ImmunoSEQ, so filtering was different. Repertoires were generated with immunoSEQ multiplex PCR, while TCRdb's copy carries only in-frame clones and drops some. For V, J and clone size, that table is used; D and trimming come from the DNA. In the table there are about 490,000 clones, 75% to 85% of which are singletons. The study's findings and limits: Sampling included only blood; tissue repertoires likely differ.

The rearrangement uses TRBV28 and TRBJ1-3, with 8 bases lining up with TRBD1. The clonotype comes from a woman aged 40-49 years in good health. Some clones in this sample may be carry-over from other donors' samples. Sequenced input: PBMCs. CDR3 residues: CASSPGGHSGNTIYF. In nucleotides, the CDR3 is TGTGCCAGCAGTCCAGGGGGCCACTCTGGAAACACCATATATTTT.